This note documents a single T cell receptor beta chain sequence. Its antigen is unidentified. Generated by immunoSEQ multiplex PCR, the TCRdb table keeps only in-frame clones and is missing some. The top ten clones hold approximately 0.61% of a sample with 50,000 to 75,000 clones, 70% to 90% of them seen once. The source of the sample is a study of OX40 agonist ivuxolimab in advanced cancers. Whole-study results and caveats: Averaging showed that CD8+ T cells had more expanded clones than CD4+ did. Among the least clonally expanded were partial responders at 0.1-3.0 mg/kg.

Losses at the gene ends were 3 bases for V and 6 bases for J; bases not matched to a gene: 5. The CDR3 sequence is 14 residues long. From germline, CDR1 is SGHDN and CDR2 FVKESK. Blood sampling was done at baseline, cycle 4 day 1, and cycle 7 day 1. The source material was CD4+ or CD8+ T cells sorted from blood, sampled in a trial of the OX40 agonist ivuxolimab. The source of this sequence is an adult with an advanced solid tumor such as melanoma, head and neck, liver or kidney cancer. The chain uses TRBV14 and TRBJ2-1, with TRBD1 matching over 7 bases. CDR3 in amino acids: CASSHQGTANEQFF. For the CDR3, the DNA is TGTGCCAGCAGCCATCAAGGGACAGCCAATGAGCAGTTCTTC.